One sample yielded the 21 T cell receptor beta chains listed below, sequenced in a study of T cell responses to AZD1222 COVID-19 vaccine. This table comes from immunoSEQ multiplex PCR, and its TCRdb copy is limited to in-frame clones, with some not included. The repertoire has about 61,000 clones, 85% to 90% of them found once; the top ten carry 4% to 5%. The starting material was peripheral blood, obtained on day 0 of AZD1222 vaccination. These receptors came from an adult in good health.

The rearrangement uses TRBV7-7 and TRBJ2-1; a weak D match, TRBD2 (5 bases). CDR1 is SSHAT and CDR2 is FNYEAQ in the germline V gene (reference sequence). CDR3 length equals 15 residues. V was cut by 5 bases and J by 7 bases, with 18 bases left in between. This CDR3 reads CASSPRTIPGNEQFF. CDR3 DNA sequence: TGTGCCAGCAGCCCTCGGACCATTCCGGGGAATGAGCAGTTCTTC.

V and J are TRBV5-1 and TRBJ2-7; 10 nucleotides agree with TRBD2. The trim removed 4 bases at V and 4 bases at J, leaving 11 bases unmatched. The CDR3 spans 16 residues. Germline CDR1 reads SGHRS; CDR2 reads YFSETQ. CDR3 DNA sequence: TGCGCCAGCAGCCTAGACCCTAGCGGGGGATCTTACGAGCAGTACTTC. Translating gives CASSLDPSGGSYEQYF.

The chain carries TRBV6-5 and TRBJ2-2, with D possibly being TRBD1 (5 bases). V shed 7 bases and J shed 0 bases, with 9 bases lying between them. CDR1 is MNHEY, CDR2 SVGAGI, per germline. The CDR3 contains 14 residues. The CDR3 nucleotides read TGTGCCAGCATATGGGGCCCGAACACCGGGGAGCTGTTTTTT. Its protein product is CASIWGPNTGELFF.

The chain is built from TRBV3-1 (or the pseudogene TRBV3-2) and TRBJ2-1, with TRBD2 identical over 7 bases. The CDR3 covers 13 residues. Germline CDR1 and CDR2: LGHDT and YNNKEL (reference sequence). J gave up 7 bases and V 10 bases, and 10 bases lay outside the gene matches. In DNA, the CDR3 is TGTGCCACCAGAGGGACTACCGGGAATGAGCAGTTCTTC. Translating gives CATRGTTGNEQFF.

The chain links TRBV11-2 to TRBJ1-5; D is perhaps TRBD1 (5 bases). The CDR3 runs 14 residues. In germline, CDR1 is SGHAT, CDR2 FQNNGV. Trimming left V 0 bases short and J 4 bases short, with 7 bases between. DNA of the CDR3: TGTGCCAGCAGCTTAGACAGGGAGAATCAGCCCCAGCATTTT. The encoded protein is CASSLDRENQPQHF.

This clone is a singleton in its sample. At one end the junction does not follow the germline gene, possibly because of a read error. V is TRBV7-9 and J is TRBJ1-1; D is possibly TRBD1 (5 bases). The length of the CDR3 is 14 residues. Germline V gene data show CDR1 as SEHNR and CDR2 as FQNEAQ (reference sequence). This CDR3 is CASRGQPVDTETFF. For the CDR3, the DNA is TGTGCCAGCAGGGGTCAGCCGGTGGACACTGAAACTTTCTTT.

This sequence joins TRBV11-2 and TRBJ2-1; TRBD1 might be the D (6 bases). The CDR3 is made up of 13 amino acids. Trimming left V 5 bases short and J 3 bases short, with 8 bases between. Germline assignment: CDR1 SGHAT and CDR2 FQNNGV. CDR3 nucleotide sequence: TGTGCCAGCAGCCTGGGACACTACAATGAGCAGTTCTTC. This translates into CASSLGHYNEQFF.

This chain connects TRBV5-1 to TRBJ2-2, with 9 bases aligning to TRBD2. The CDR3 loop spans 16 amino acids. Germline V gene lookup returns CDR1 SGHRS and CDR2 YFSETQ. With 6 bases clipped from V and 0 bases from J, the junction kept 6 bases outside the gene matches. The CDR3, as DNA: TGCGCCAGCAAAGATAGCGGGGGAGCGAACACCGGGGAGCTGTTTTTT. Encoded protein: CASKDSGGANTGELFF.

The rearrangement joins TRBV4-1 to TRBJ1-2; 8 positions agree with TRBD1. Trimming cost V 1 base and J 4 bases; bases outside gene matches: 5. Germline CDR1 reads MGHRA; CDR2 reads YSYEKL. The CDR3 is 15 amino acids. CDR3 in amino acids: CASSQATGVSYGYTF. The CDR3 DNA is TGCGCCAGCAGCCAAGCGACAGGGGTGAGCTATGGCTACACCTTC.

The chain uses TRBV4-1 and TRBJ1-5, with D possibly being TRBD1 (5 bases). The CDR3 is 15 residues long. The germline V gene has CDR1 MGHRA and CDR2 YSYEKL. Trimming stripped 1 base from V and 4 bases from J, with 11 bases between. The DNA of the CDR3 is TGCGCCAGCAGCCAAGGGGGGGTTGGAAATCAGCCCCAGCATTTT. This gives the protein CASSQGGVGNQPQHF.

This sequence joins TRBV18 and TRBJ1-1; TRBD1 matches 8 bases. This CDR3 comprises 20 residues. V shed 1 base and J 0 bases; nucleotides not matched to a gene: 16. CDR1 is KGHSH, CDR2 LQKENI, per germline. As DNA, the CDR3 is TGTGCCAGCTCACCACGGTGGGCAGGGCGACAGGGGAAGATGAACACTGAAGCTTTCTTT. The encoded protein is CASSPRWAGRQGKMNTEAFF.

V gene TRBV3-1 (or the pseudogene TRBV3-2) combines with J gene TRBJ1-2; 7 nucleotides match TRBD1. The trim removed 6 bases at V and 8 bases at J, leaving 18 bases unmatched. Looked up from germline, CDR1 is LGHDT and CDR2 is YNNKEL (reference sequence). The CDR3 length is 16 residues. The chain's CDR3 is CASSKRPGRGGSGYTF. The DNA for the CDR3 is TGTGCCAGCAGTAAAAGGCCGGGCAGGGGGGGTTCGGGCTACACCTTC.

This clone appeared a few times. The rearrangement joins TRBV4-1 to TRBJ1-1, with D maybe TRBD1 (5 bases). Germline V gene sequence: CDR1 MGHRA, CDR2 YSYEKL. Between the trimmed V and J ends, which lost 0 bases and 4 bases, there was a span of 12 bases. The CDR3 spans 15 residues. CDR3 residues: CASSQDEGLATEAFF. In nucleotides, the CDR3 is TGCGCCAGCAGCCAAGATGAGGGGTTGGCCACTGAAGCTTTCTTT.

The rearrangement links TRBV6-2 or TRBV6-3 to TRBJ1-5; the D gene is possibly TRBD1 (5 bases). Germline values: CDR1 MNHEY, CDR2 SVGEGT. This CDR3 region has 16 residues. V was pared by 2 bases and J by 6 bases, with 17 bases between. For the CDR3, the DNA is TGTGCCAGCAGTTACGTAACTACAGGTTTAGGTCAGCCCCAGCATTTT. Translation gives CASSYVTTGLGQPQHF.

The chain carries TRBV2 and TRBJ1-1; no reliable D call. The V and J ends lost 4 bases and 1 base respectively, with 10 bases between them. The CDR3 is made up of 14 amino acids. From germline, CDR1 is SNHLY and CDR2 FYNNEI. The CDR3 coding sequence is TGTGCCAGCAGTGGGGTCTGGGCGAACACTGAAGCTTTCTTT. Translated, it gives CASSGVWANTEAFF.

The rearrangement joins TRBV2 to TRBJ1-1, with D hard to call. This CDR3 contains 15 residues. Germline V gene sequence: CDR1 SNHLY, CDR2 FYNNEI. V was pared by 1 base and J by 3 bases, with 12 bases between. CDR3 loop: CASSEGGYFDTEAFF. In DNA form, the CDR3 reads TGTGCCAGCAGTGAAGGGGGATACTTTGACACTGAAGCTTTCTTT. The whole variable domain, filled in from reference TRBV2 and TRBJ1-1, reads EPEVTQTPSHQVTQMGQEVILRCVPISNHLYFYWYRQILGQKVEFLVSFYNNEISEKSEIFDDQFSVERPDGSNFTLKIRSTKLEDSAMYFCASSEGGYFDTEAFFGQGTRLTVV.

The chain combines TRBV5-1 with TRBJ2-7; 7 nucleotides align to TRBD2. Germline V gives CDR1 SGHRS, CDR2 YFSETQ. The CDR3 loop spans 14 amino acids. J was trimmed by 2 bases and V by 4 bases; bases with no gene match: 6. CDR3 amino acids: CASSTGSGAYEQYF. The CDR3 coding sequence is TGCGCCAGCAGCACTGGGAGCGGGGCCTACGAGCAGTACTTC.

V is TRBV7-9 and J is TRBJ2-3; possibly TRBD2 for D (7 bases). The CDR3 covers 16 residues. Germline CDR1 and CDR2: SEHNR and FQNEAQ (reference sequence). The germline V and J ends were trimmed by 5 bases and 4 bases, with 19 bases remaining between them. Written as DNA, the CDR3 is TGTGCCAGCAGCCCCGTACCTCGGGGGGCCGCAGATACGCAGTATTTT. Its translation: CASSPVPRGAADTQYF.

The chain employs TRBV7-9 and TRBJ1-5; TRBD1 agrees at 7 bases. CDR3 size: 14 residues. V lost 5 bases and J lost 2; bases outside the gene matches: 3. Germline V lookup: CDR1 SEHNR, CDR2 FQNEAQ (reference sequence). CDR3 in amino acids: CASSPGTGNQPQHF. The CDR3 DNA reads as TGTGCCAGCAGCCCGGGGACAGGCAATCAGCCCCAGCATTTT.

CDR3 sequence: CASSEVRSNQPQHF. The CDR3 DNA sequence: TGTGCCAGCAGTGAAGTTCGTAGCAATCAGCCCCAGCATTTT. The J gene is TRBJ1-5, the V gene TRBV2; D remains ambiguous. In germline, CDR1 is SNHLY, CDR2 FYNNEI. Trimming removed 1 base from V and 0 bases from J, with 4 bases in between. The CDR3 has 14 residues.

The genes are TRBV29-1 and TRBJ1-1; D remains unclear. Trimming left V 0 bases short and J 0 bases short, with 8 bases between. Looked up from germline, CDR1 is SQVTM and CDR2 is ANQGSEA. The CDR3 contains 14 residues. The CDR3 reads CSVEDTGMNTEAFF. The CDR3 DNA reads TGCAGCGTTGAAGATACGGGTATGAACACTGAAGCTTTCTTT.